This TCR beta chain came from a study of CD8 T cells in ankylosing spondylitis. In regard to this clonotype: No antigen is known for it.

Construction of TCR beta libraries was performed using quantitative 5'-RACE with molecular barcodes. TCRdb reprocessed the 5' RACE reads with MiXCR, giving one entry per CDR3 protein. The data show about 210,000 distinct CDR3 sequences, with about 7.3% seen just once and 14% held by the top ten. General study findings and limits: A TCR beta motif of several highly homologous variants seemed to mark ankylosing spondylitis blood. Reactive arthritis synovial fluid and blood previously showed some of these motif variants.

The CDR3 is 13 amino acids. Trimming shortened V by 7 bases and J by 3 bases, and 9 bases separated the two germline ends. Looked up from germline, CDR1 is ENHRY and CDR2 is SYGVKD. The specimen was blood, either unsorted or a sorted T cell fraction (not recorded which). V gene TRBV10-3 combines with J gene TRBJ2-2; possible D gene TRBD1, 6 bases. The receptor comes from a male donor with ankylosing spondylitis. The CDR3: CAIKGEDTGELFF. In DNA form, the CDR3 reads TGTGCCATCAAGGGGGAAGACACCGGGGAGCTGTTTTTT.